This TCR beta chain was recovered during a study of blood T cell repertoires in COVID-19. Measured with immunoSEQ multiplex PCR; TCRdb has only the in-frame clones, and not every one. The table lists 130,000 to 150,000 clones, about 86% of them singletons. Losses at the gene ends were 6 bases for V and 2 bases for J; bases not matched to a gene: 6. Germline V CDR1 and CDR2: MDHEN, SYDVKM. CDR3 size: 14 residues. This clone was counted only a few times. The V call is TRBV28, the J call TRBJ1-1; TRBD1 matches 7 bases. This sequence was found in a woman aged 45-65 years with active or convalescent COVID-19. Sequenced sample: peripheral blood. The CDR3: CASRAQGGNTEAFF. Here the CDR3 DNA reads TGTGCCAGCAGGGCCCAGGGGGGTAACACTGAAGCTTTCTTT. Variable domain in full (rest from reference TRBV28 and TRBJ1-1): DVKVTQSSRYLVKRTGEKVFLECVQDMDHENMFWYRQDPGLGLRLIYFSYDVKMKEKGDIPEGYSVSREKKERFSLILESASTNQTSMYLCASRAQGGNTEAFFGQGTRLTVV.